These T cell receptor beta chains were read from a single sample in a study of blood T cell repertoires in COVID-19. Clones were read by immunoSEQ multiplex PCR, and TCRdb kept only the in-frame ones, dropping some. This table holds fewer than 200,000 clones, about four fifths found once. The source material was peripheral blood. These receptors originate from a man aged 55 to 70 with acute or convalescent COVID-19. The CDR3 runs from the conserved cysteine through the conserved F or W. The D gene is left open where the match is weak. For some rows the clone size is stated as once, few or many, or as a class when expanded; others skip it.

V,J,D,size,CDR3,DNA
TRBV3-1/TRBV3-2,TRBJ1-2,TRBD1,-,CASSQGGSTGGYGYTF,TGTGCCAGCAGCCAAGGCGGGAGTACAGGGGGCTATGGCTACACCTTC
TRBV12-3/TRBV12-4,TRBJ2-7,-,-,CASSSIANEQYF,TGTGCCAGCAGTTCGATCGCGAACGAGCAGTACTTC
TRBV21-1,TRBJ1-4,-,-,CASISWVPGEKLFF,TGTGCCAGCATATCCTGGGTCCCCGGGGAAAAACTGTTTTTT
TRBV6-4,TRBJ2-5,TRBD2,few,CASSVRGGETQYF,TGTGCCAGCAGTGTCCGGGGAGGGGAGACCCAGTACTTC
TRBV5-1,TRBJ2-2,TRBD2,few,CASSEPIAGGLTGELFF,TGCGCCAGCAGCGAACCAATAGCGGGAGGGCTTACCGGGGAGCTGTTTTTT
TRBV4-1,TRBJ2-3,-,many,CASSKRDTLPTDTQYF,TGCGCCAGCAGCAAGCGGGACACCCTCCCCACAGATACGCAGTATTTT
TRBV7-2,TRBJ2-1,TRBD2,-,CASSLGASGGGKQFF,TGTGCCAGCAGCTTAGGGGCTAGCGGGGGTGGAAAGCAGTTCTTC
TRBV18,TRBJ1-3,-,-,CASSRGQGDTIYF,TGTGCCAGCTCACGGGGGCAAGGCGACACCATATATTTT
TRBV25-1,TRBJ1-4,-,-,CASSVTGLVKLFF,TGTGCCAGCAGCGTCACGGGTTTGGTAAAACTGTTTTTT
TRBV4-3,TRBJ1-1,-,-,CASSQEVDTLNTEAFF,TGCGCCAGCAGCCAAGAAGTGGACACTTTGAACACTGAAGCTTTCTTT
TRBV6-5,TRBJ2-2,-,-,CASSLWSGAGELFF,TGTGCCAGCAGTCTCTGGTCGGGGGCCGGGGAGCTGTTTTTT
TRBV19,TRBJ2-1,TRBD2,-,CASSIWTSGRHEQFF,TGTGCCAGTAGTATTTGGACTAGCGGGAGGCATGAGCAGTTCTTC
TRBV21-1,TRBJ2-1,-,-,CASSKEPQLGCKQFF,TGTGCCAGCAGCAAAGAACCCCAACTAGGGTGCAAGCAGTTCTTC
TRBV7-9,TRBJ1-4,-,few,CASSSGGGASEKLFF,TGTGCCAGCAGCTCGGGCGGGGGGGCAAGCGAAAAACTGTTTTTT
TRBV4-1,TRBJ2-1,TRBD2,-,CASSQVRGASEQFF,TGCGCCAGCAGCCAAGTGCGGGGGGCGAGCGAGCAGTTCTTC
TRBV19,TRBJ1-5,TRBD1,many,CASSKQGGNQPQHF,TGTGCCAGTAGTAAACAGGGGGGAAATCAGCCCCAGCATTTT
TRBV12-5,TRBJ1-6,-,once,CASGLGTDYSPLHF,TGTGCTAGTGGTTTGGGGACGGACTATTCACCCCTCCACTTT
TRBV9,TRBJ2-3,TRBD2,-,CASSVVWTSGTNTDTQYF,TGTGCCAGCAGCGTAGTCTGGACTAGCGGAACTAACACAGATACGCAGTATTTT
TRBV2,TRBJ1-1,-,-,CASREPPGEAFF,TGTGCCAGCAGGGAGCCTCCGGGTGAAGCTTTCTTT
TRBV15,TRBJ2-3,TRBD2,-,CATSRGLASSTDTQYF,TGTGCCACCAGCAGAGGACTAGCCTCTAGCACAGATACGCAGTATTTT
TRBV11-2,TRBJ2-1,TRBD2,-,CASSLDGGRASEQFF,TGTGCCAGCAGCTTAGACGGCGGGAGGGCCAGCGAGCAGTTCTTC
TRBV6-2/TRBV6-3,TRBJ2-7,TRBD2,-,CASSFLVHPLTSSLYEQYF,TGTGCCAGCAGTTTTTTGGTCCATCCCCTGACTAGCTCTCTCTACGAGCAGTACTTC
TRBV6-5,TRBJ2-5,TRBD1,-,CASSYADRVVETQYF,TGTGCCAGCAGTTACGCGGACAGGGTTGTGGAGACCCAGTACTTC
TRBV9,TRBJ2-1,TRBD2,-,CASSVALAGGYNEQFF,TGTGCCAGCAGCGTCGCCCTAGCGGGGGGATACAATGAGCAGTTCTTC
TRBV2,TRBJ1-6,-,-,CASSIFGRGSYNSPLHF,TGTGCCAGCAGTATTTTTGGCCGAGGCTCCTATAATTCACCCCTCCACTTT
TRBV2,TRBJ2-1,TRBD2,-,CASNLAGGIEQFF,TGTGCCAGCAACCTAGCGGGAGGAATAGAGCAGTTCTTC
TRBV6-6,TRBJ1-3,-,-,CATAAQGGNTIYF,TGTGCCACCGCCGCCCAGGGGGGAAACACCATATATTTT
TRBV27,TRBJ1-2,-,once,CASSLLARDSALGYTF,TGTGCCAGCAGTTTATTGGCCAGGGATTCTGCGTTAGGCTACACCTTC